This T cell receptor beta chain appears in the sequencing data of a study of T-cell memory formation after mild COVID-19. Study-wide results and limits: Clones that got smaller from day 15 to 85 had even CD4/CD8, while clones growing later tipped toward CD4+. Some SARS-CoV-2-responding clones were already detected in memory before infection. The main location of contracting CD4+ clones was CM and EM, and that of contracting CD8+ clones was EMRA.

Trimming removed 6 bases at V and 10 bases at J, with 19 bases between. Per germline, CDR1 SGHDT and CDR2 YYEEEE. This CDR3 is 13 amino acids long. Libraries for TCRalpha and TCRbeta carried sample barcodes and unique molecular identifiers via 5'RACE. TCRdb re-called the 5' RACE reads with MiXCR, one entry per CDR3 protein. The sample carries about 620,000 distinct CDR3 sequences, roughly 18% recorded once. As for this clonotype: Its cognate antigen is unknown.

Sequencing input: PBMCs or a T cell subset sorted from them (not recorded which). The TCR sequence derives from an adult woman who had mild COVID-19 (a few samples of this study predate the infection). Cell type and time point are not known. This sequence joins TRBV5-6 and TRBJ1-1; D gene unclear. The CDR3 sequence: CASTRNSFDGAFF. In DNA, the CDR3 is TGTGCCAGCACCCGCAATTCCTTCGATGGAGCTTTCTTT.